The 32 T cell receptor beta chains given below trace back to one sample, sequenced in a study of blood T cells in healthy people across ages. Sample-barcoded 5' priming and a J-beta primer mix drove a second PCR of about 6 to 12 cycles. TCRdb re-analysed the 5' RACE reads in MiXCR, keeping a single row per CDR3 protein. Of approximately 1,000,000 distinct CDR3 sequences in the sample, more than 30% were seen once. The sequenced sample was blood. The receptors were gathered from a man younger than 30 in good health.

The chain combines TRBV6-5 with TRBJ1-3; D possibly corresponds to TRBD1 (5 bases). The CDR3 length is 16 residues. CDR1 is MNHEY, CDR2 SVGAGI, per germline. Trimming removed 6 bases from V and 0 bases from J, with 15 bases in between. The CDR3 here is CASSQSGMPSGNTIYF. The CDR3 DNA reads TGTGCCAGCAGCCAATCAGGGATGCCCTCTGGAAACACCATATATTTT.

The rearrangement links TRBV10-3 to TRBJ1-5, with D tentatively TRBD1 (5 bases). The V gene's germline CDR1 is ENHRY and CDR2 SYGVKD. Trimming stripped 4 bases from V and 6 bases from J, with 13 bases between. This CDR3 is 14 amino acids long. The CDR3 nucleotides read TGTGCCATCAGTGGAAGCAGGGAGAGTCAGCCCCAGCATTTT. Amino acid sequence: CAISGSRESQPQHF.

As concerns this clonotype: An end of the junction does not agree with germline; a read error may underlie this. The V call is TRBV12-3 or TRBV12-4, the J call TRBJ2-7; no definite D call. This CDR3 is 11 amino acids long. In DNA, the CDR3 is TGTGCCAGCAGTTATGGCTACAAGCAGTACTTC. It encodes CASSYGYKQYF.

This chain connects TRBV7-2 to TRBJ1-3; 7 nucleotides match TRBD1. Losses at the gene ends were 3 bases for V and 2 bases for J; bases not matched to a gene: 7. This CDR3 is built from 16 residues. Germline V lookup: CDR1 SGHTA, CDR2 FQGNSA. The CDR3 region is CASSFQTGSPGNTIYF. CDR3 in DNA: TGTGCCAGCAGCTTCCAGACAGGGAGTCCTGGAAACACCATATATTTT.

There are a few counts of this clonotype. The chain employs TRBV20-1 and TRBJ2-1, with TRBD2 identical over 9 bases. The J segment lost 8 bases and the V segment lost 2 bases, leaving 16 bases of the junction unmatched. This CDR3 contains 17 residues. The germline V gene encodes CDR1 DFQATT and CDR2 SNEGSKA (reference sequence). CDR3: CSARRQLSGGMSYEQFF. The DNA of the CDR3 is TGCAGTGCTAGACGGCAACTGAGCGGGGGGATGAGTTATGAGCAGTTCTTC.

V and J are TRBV12-3 or TRBV12-4 and TRBJ2-5; a weak D match, TRBD1 (5 bases). The CDR3 is made up of 12 amino acids. The V gene lost 6 bases and the J gene lost 11 bases, with 16 bases spanning the gap. CDR3 DNA: TGTGCCAGCAGGTCAGGGTACAATGAGCAGTACTTC. Protein: CASRSGYNEQYF.

The gene calls are TRBV7-2 and TRBJ2-1; maybe TRBD1 (6 bases). Trimming took off 5 bases at V and 13 bases at J, with 24 bases between the two ends. The CDR3 loop spans 15 amino acids. Germline V CDR1 and CDR2: SGHTA, FQGNSA. The CDR3 nucleotides are TGTGCCAGCAGCCCAGGGGCTGTGCAGGGAAACATTCAGTTCTTC. It codes for CASSPGAVQGNIQFF.

This clonotype came up a few times. CDR3 loop: CASSQETEETEAFF. The CDR3 DNA is TGTGCCAGCAGCCAAGAGACAGAGGAAACTGAAGCTTTCTTT. The chain combines TRBV7-2 with TRBJ1-1; possibly TRBD1 for D (5 bases). V was trimmed by 5 bases and J by 5 bases, leaving 15 bases between them. This CDR3 contains 14 residues. Germline CDR1 SGHTA, CDR2 FQGNSA. Using reference TRBV7-2 and TRBJ1-1 for the parts outside the CDR3, the full variable domain is GAGVSQSPSNKVTEKGKDVELRCDPISGHTALYWYRQSLGQGLEFLIYFQGNSAPDKSGLPSDRFSAERTGGSVSTLTIQRTQQEDSAVYLCASSQETEETEAFFGQGTRLTVV.

This clonotype was picked up a small number of times. The chain couples TRBV5-5 to TRBJ2-5; 16 positions agree with TRBD2. The germline V gene has CDR1 SGHKS and CDR2 YYEKEE (reference sequence). The CDR3 spans 19 residues. Trimming cost V 3 bases and J 4 bases; bases outside gene matches: 12. The CDR3 DNA reads as TGTGCCAGCAGCTCTCATCCGGGACTAGCGGGGGGGCCAGGAGAGACCCAGTACTTC. It specifies CASSSHPGLAGGPGETQYF.

This rearrangement joins TRBV30 to TRBJ1-5; D unresolved. V was clipped by 3 bases and J by 1 base, with 10 bases between them. The CDR3 has 14 amino acids. Germline loops: CDR1 GTSNPN, CDR2 SVGIG (reference sequence). The CDR3 DNA reads TGTGCCTGGAGCGAAGGGATGAGCAATCAGCCCCAGCATTTT. Translated: CAWSEGMSNQPQHF.

The chain joins TRBV12-5 to TRBJ2-5, with TRBD2 as a possible D gene (6 bases). Trimming removed 0 bases from V and 2 bases from J, with 10 bases in between. Germline loops: CDR1 LGHNT, CDR2 FRNRAP. The CDR3 is made up of 15 amino acids. CDR3 nucleotides: TGTGCTAGTGGTTTGGTCGCGGGACTTCAAGAGACCCAGTACTTC. It specifies CASGLVAGLQETQYF.

This clonotype was counted only a few times. This chain uses TRBV7-2 with TRBJ2-2; D gene unclear. The CDR3 extends over 15 amino acids. Germline CDR1 SGHTA, CDR2 FQGNSA. V was shortened by 4 bases and J by 0 bases, with 9 bases between the two germline ends. CDR3 in amino acids: CASSSQRTNTGELFF. The CDR3 nucleotides read TGTGCCAGCAGCTCACAACGAACGAACACCGGGGAGCTGTTTTTT.

The genes are TRBV12-3 or TRBV12-4 and TRBJ2-2, with 11 bases fitting TRBD2. The length of the CDR3 is 19 residues. The J segment lost 0 bases and the V segment lost 3 bases, leaving 9 bases of the junction unmatched. CDR3 sequence (DNA): TGTGCCAGCAGTTTGTACCAGACTAGCGGGGTTTCGAACACCGGGGAGCTGTTTTTT. It translates to CASSLYQTSGVSNTGELFF.

In its sample, this clonotype was seen a few times. This rearrangement joins TRBV3-1 to TRBJ2-5; 7 positions match TRBD2. After removal of 2 bases from V and 2 bases from J, the junction contained 5 bases not matched to a gene. Germline values: CDR1 LGHDT, CDR2 YNNKEL (reference sequence). The CDR3 totals 15 residues. CDR3 DNA: TGTGCCAGCAGCCAACAAGCGGGGAGTCAAGAGACCCAGTACTTC. It yields the protein CASSQQAGSQETQYF.

A word on this clonotype: Mismatch with germline at one junction end may stem from a read error. This sequence joins TRBV15 and TRBJ2-2; D is perhaps TRBD2 (5 bases). The CDR3 covers 15 residues. CDR1 and CDR2 (germline): LNHNV, YYDKDF (reference sequence). CDR3 protein: CATHRSDGNTGEPFF. Here the CDR3 DNA reads TGTGCCACCCATCGAAGCGACGGGAACACCGGGGAGCCGTTTTTT.

This clonotype came up a few times. V is TRBV7-2 and J is TRBJ2-3; 8 bases fit TRBD2. Trimming took 5 bases from V and 6 from J; bases not matched to a gene: 10. This CDR3 contains 15 residues. Germline V gene sequence: CDR1 SGHTA, CDR2 FQGNSA. This chain's CDR3 is CASSKRGLDPDTQYF. The CDR3 nucleotides read TGTGCCAGCAGCAAGAGGGGACTAGATCCGGATACGCAGTATTTT.

The DNA of the CDR3 is TGTGCCAGCAGCTTGGGGGGGACACCCTCTGGAAACACCATATATTTT. As protein: CASSLGGTPSGNTIYF. The V and J genes are TRBV7-2 and TRBJ1-3, with D tentatively TRBD1 (6 bases). Trimming took 3 bases from V and 0 from J, leaving 12 bases between them. The germline gives CDR1 SGHTA, CDR2 FQGNSA. This CDR3 is built from 16 residues.

The gene calls are TRBV5-1 and TRBJ2-2, with 7 bases aligning to TRBD2. Germline CDR1 and CDR2: SGHRS and YFSETQ. J was trimmed by 3 bases and V by 4 bases; bases with no gene match: 6. CDR3 length equals 15 residues. The CDR3 DNA follows: TGCGCCAGCAGCACAATGGCGGGGGACACCGGGGAGCTGTTTTTT. Translation: CASSTMAGDTGELFF.

V and J are TRBV6-5 and TRBJ1-2; 11 bases map to TRBD1. In germline, CDR1 is MNHEY, CDR2 SVGAGI. J gave up 4 bases and V 0 bases, and 4 bases lay outside the gene matches. There are 16 residues in the CDR3. CDR3 region: CASSYSGQGAGYGYTF. CDR3 bases: TGTGCCAGCAGTTACTCTGGACAGGGGGCCGGCTATGGCTACACCTTC.

The sample holds many counts of this clonotype. The chain recombines TRBV12-3 or TRBV12-4 with TRBJ1-4; 7 bases align to TRBD1. The J segment lost 8 bases and the V segment lost 6 bases, leaving 6 bases of the junction unmatched. This CDR3 is built from 13 residues. This chain's CDR3 is CASRDRVGEKLFF. The CDR3 DNA follows: TGTGCCAGCAGAGACAGGGTGGGAGAAAAACTGTTTTTT.

This chain joins TRBV4-3 and TRBJ1-4, with no clear D. The CDR3 sequence is 17 residues long. The germline V gene has CDR1 LGHNA and CDR2 YSLEER. The ends were cut back, 0 bases at V and 0 bases at J, with 11 bases in the middle. DNA of the CDR3: TGCGCCAGCAGCCAAGATGAGCAGTTTGCAACTAATGAAAAACTGTTTTTT. It translates to CASSQDEQFATNEKLFF.

The chain is built from TRBV2 and TRBJ1-5; 8 bases match TRBD1. The germline gives CDR1 SNHLY, CDR2 FYNNEI. This CDR3 region has 16 residues. V shed 8 bases and J 2 bases; nucleotides not matched to a gene: 11. The CDR3 nucleotides read TGTGCCAGCTCTAAAGATACAGGGGGTCGCAATCAGCCCCAGCATTTT. Translating gives CASSKDTGGRNQPQHF.

This rearrangement joins TRBV7-9 to TRBJ2-1; D ambiguous. V dropped 7 bases and J dropped 0 bases, with 16 bases sitting between them. CDR1 and CDR2 (germline): SEHNR, FQNEAQ (reference sequence). The CDR3 consists of 16 residues. The CDR3 DNA reads as TGTGCCAGCACTACAACAGAACGGTTCTCCTACAATGAGCAGTTCTTC. Translated, it gives CASTTTERFSYNEQFF.

A few counts support this clonotype. The chain combines TRBV9 with TRBJ2-1; D might be TRBD1 (5 bases). The length of the CDR3 is 15 residues. Germline assignment: CDR1 SGDLS and CDR2 YYNGEE. Trimming pared 1 base from V and 8 bases from J, leaving 16 bases between. This CDR3 reads CASSVNGFWGDEQFF. Written as DNA, the CDR3 is TGTGCCAGCAGCGTAAATGGATTTTGGGGCGATGAGCAGTTCTTC.

The chain joins TRBV10-3 to TRBJ2-1; possibly TRBD1 or TRBD2 for D (6 bases each). The ends were cut back, 3 bases at V and 6 bases at J, with 9 bases in the middle. CDR1 ENHRY and CDR2 SYGVKD come from the germline V gene. The CDR3 contains 13 residues. CDR3 residues: CAISDGGGNEQFF. The DNA for the CDR3 is TGTGCCATCAGTGATGGAGGGGGCAATGAGCAGTTCTTC.

This clonotype has just a few counts. V and J are TRBV7-9 and TRBJ2-7, with D perhaps given as TRBD1 or TRBD2 (5 bases each). Deletions cut 6 bases from V and 2 bases from J, with 14 bases between. The CDR3 has 14 amino acids. Germline lookup yields CDR1 SEHNR and CDR2 FQNEAQ (reference sequence). The CDR3 sequence: CASSPRGRTYEQYF. The DNA of the CDR3 is TGTGCCAGCAGTCCCCGGGGACGGACCTACGAGCAGTACTTC. Full variable domain (missing parts from reference TRBV7-9 and TRBJ2-7): DTGVSQNPRHKITKRGQNVTFRCDPISEHNRLYWYRQTLGQGPEFLTYFQNEAQLEKSRLLSDRFSAERPKGSFSTLEIQRTEQGDSAMYLCASSPRGRTYEQYFGPGTRLTVT.

This clonotype was seen a handful of times. This chain links TRBV6-5 with TRBJ1-2; D unclear. V was trimmed by 0 bases and J by 6 bases, leaving 14 bases between them. Germline assignment: CDR1 MNHEY and CDR2 SVGAGI. The CDR3 is 15 amino acids. In nucleotides, the CDR3 is TGTGCCAGCAGTTACTCCGGGCAGGCCGGGGATGGCTACACCTTC. Its translation is CASSYSGQAGDGYTF.

As for this clonotype: This could be a read error, since a much larger clone is one nucleotide away. V gene TRBV7-9 combines with J gene TRBJ2-3; perhaps D is TRBD1 or TRBD2 (5 bases each). Germline CDR1 SEHNR, CDR2 FQNEAQ (reference sequence). This CDR3 is built from 14 residues. In DNA, the CDR3 is TGTGCCAGCAGCTTAAGGGAGCCCACAGGTACGCAGTATTTT. Its translation: CASSLREPTGTQYF.

This clonotype has a handful of counts. This chain uses TRBV18 with TRBJ2-5, with D possibly matching TRBD2 (6 bases). The V gene lost 0 bases and the J gene lost 5 bases, with 13 bases spanning the gap. The CDR3 is 15 amino acids. Per the germline V gene, CDR1 is KGHSH and CDR2 is LQKENI. The CDR3 DNA reads as TGTGCCAGCTCACCACCGATGCGGGATCGGGAGACCCAGTACTTC. It specifies CASSPPMRDRETQYF.

The chain uses TRBV20-1 and TRBJ1-6, with TRBD1 identical over 7 bases. The CDR3 contains 16 residues. Germline-derived CDR1 and CDR2 are DFQATT and SNEGSKA (reference sequence). V was clipped by 3 bases and J by 5 bases; unmatched bases: 10. This chain's CDR3 is CSASRGQAWDNSPLHF. Here the CDR3 DNA reads TGCAGTGCTAGCCGCGGACAGGCTTGGGATAATTCACCCCTCCACTTT.

V is TRBV25-1 and J is TRBJ1-2; the D is unclear. This CDR3 has 13 amino acids. Germline CDR1 reads MGHDK; CDR2 reads SYGVNS. Deletions cut 3 bases from V and 8 bases from J, with 13 bases between. The CDR3 sequence: CASSDERIDGYTF. The CDR3, as DNA: TGTGCCAGCAGTGATGAAAGGATCGACGGCTACACCTTC.

This rearrangement joins TRBV2 to TRBJ1-2; D unresolved. The CDR3 is 15 residues long. CDR1 is SNHLY, CDR2 FYNNEI, per germline. The germline V and J ends were trimmed by 0 bases and 8 bases, with 16 bases remaining between them. CDR3: CASSEALQLSGGYTF. Written as DNA, the CDR3 is TGTGCCAGCAGTGAAGCGCTTCAGTTATCTGGAGGCTACACCTTC.